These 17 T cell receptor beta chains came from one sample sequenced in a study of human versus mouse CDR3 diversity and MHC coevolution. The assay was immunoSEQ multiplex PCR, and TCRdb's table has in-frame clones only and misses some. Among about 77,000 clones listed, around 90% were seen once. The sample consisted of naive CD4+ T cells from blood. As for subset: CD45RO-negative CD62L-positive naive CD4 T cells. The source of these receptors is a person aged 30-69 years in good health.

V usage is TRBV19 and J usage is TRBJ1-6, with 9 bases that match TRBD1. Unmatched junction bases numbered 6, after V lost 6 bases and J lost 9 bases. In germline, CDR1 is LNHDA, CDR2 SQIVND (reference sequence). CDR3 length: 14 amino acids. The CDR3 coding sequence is TGTGCCAGTAGCCCGGGACAGGGTGGTTCACCCCTCCACTTT. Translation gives CASSPGQGGSPLHF. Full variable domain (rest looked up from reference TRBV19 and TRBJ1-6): DGGITQSPKYLFRKEGQNVTLSCEQNLNHDAMYWYRQDPGQGLRLIYYSQIVNDFQKGDIAEGYSVSREKKESFPLTVTSAQKNPTAFYLCASSPGQGGSPLHFGNGTRLTVT.

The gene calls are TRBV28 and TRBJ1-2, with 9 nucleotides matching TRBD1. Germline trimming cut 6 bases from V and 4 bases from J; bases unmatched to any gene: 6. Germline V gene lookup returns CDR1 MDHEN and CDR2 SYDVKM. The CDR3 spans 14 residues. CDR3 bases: TGTGCCAGCAGAGGGACAGGGTCGGGCTATGGCTACACCTTC. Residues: CASRGTGSGYGYTF.

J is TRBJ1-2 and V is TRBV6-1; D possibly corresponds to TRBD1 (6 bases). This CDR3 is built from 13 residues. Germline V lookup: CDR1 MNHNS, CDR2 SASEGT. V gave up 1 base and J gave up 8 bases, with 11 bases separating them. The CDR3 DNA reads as TGTGCCAGCAGTGAAGACAGGGCAGGGGGCTACACCTTC. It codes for CASSEDRAGGYTF.

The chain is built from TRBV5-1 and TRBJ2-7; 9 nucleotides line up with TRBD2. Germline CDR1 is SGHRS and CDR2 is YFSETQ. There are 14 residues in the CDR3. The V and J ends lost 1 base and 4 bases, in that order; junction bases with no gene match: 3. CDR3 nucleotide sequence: TGCGCCAGCAGCTTGTCTAGCGGGGATTACGAGCAGTACTTC. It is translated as CASSLSSGDYEQYF.

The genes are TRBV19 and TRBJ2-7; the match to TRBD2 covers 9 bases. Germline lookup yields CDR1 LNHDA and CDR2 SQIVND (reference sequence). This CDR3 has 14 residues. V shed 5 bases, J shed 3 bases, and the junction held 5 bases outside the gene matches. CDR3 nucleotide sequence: TGTGCCAGTAGTGCGGCTAGCGGGGACTACGAGCAGTACTTC. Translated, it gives CASSAASGDYEQYF.

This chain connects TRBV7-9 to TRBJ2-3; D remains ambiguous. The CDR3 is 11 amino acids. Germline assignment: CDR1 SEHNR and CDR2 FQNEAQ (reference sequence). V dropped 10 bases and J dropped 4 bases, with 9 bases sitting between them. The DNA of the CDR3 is TGTGCCACCTCACTTTCAGATACGCAGTATTTT. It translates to CATSLSDTQYF.

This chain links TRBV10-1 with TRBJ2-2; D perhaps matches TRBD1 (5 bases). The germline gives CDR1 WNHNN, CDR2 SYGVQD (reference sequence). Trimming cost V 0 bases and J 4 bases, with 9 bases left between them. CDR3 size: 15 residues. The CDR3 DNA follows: TGCGCCAGCAGTGAGTCGGGGCGAGGCACCGGGGAGCTGTTTTTT. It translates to CASSESGRGTGELFF.

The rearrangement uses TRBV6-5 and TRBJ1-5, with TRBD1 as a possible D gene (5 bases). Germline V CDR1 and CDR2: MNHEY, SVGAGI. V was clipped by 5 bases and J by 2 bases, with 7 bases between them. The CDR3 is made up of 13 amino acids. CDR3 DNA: TGTGCCAGCAGTCGGGGGGGCAATCAGCCCCAGCATTTT. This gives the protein CASSRGGNQPQHF.

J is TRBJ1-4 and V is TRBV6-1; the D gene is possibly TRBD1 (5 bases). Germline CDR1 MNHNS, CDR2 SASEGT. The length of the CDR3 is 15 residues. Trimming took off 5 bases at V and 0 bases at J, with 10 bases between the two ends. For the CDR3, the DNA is TGTGCCAGCAGTAGACAGTTAACAACTAATGAAAAACTGTTTTTT. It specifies CASSRQLTTNEKLFF.

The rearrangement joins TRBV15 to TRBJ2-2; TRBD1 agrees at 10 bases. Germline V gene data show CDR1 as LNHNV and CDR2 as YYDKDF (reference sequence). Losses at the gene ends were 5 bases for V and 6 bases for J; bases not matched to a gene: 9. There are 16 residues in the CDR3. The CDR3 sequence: CATSRRDRGLPGELFF. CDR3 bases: TGTGCCACCAGCCGCCGGGACAGGGGCTTGCCCGGGGAGCTGTTTTTT. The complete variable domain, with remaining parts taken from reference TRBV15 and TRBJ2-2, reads DAMVIQNPRYQVTQFGKPVTLSCSQTLNHNVMYWYQQKSSQAPKLLFHYYDKDFNNEADTPDNFQSRRPNTSFCFLDIRSPGLGDTAMYLCATSRRDRGLPGELFFGEGSRLTVL.

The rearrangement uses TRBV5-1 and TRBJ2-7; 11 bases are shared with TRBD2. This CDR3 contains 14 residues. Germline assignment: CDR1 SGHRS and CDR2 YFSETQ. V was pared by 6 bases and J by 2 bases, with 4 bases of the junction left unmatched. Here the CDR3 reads CASTLAGGTYEQYF. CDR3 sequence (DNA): TGCGCCAGCACCTTAGCGGGAGGGACCTACGAGCAGTACTTC.

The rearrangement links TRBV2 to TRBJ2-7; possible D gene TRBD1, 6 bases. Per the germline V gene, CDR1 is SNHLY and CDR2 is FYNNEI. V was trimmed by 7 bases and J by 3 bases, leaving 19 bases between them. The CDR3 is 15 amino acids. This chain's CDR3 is CASTFMARGNYEQYF. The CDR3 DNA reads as TGTGCCAGCACCTTTATGGCCAGGGGTAACTACGAGCAGTACTTC.

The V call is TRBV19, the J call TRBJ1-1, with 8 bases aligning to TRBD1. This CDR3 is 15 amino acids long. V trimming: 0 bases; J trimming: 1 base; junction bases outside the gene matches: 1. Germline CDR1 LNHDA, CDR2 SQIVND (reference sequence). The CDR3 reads CASSIEGTGNTEAFF. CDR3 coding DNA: TGTGCCAGTAGTATAGAGGGGACAGGGAACACTGAAGCTTTCTTT.

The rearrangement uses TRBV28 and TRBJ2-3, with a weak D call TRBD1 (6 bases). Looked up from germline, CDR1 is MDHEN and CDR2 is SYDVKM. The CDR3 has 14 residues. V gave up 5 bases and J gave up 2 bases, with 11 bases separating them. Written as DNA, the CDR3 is TGTGCCAGCAGTCCACAGGGACACACAGATACGCAGTATTTT. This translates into CASSPQGHTDTQYF.

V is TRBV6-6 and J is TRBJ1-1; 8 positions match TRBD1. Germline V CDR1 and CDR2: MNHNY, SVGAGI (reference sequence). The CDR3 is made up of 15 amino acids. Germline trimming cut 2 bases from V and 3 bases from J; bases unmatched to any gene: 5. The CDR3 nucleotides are TGTGCCAGCAGTTACCGCACAGGGGGTGACACTGAAGCTTTCTTT. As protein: CASSYRTGGDTEAFF.

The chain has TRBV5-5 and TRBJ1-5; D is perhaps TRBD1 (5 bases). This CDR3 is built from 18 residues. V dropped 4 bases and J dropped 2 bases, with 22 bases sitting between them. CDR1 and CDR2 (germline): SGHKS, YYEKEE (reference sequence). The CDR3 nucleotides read TGTGCCAGCAGCGCTTGGTTGGACATAGGGTTTCGCAATCAGCCCCAGCATTTT. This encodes CASSAWLDIGFRNQPQHF.

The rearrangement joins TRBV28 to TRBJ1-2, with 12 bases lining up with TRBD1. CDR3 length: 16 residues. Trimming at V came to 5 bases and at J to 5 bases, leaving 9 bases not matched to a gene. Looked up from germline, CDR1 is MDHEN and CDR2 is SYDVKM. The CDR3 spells CASSATPGQGAYGYTF. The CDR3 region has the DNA TGTGCCAGCAGTGCGACCCCGGGACAGGGGGCGTATGGCTACACCTTC.